The clone carrying this TCR beta chain showed up just a few times. This record belongs to a study of CD8 T cells in ankylosing spondylitis. TCRdb ran MiXCR on the 5' RACE reads and lists one entry per CDR3 protein. Here the sample spans some 150,000 distinct CDR3 sequences, under 55% being singletons. This CDR3 comprises 15 residues. Germline V lookup: CDR1 LGHDT, CDR2 YNNKEL (reference sequence). V shed 4 bases and J shed 9 bases, with 19 bases lying between them. The sequence was collected from a male donor with ankylosing spondylitis. The V and J genes are TRBV3-1 and TRBJ2-1; possible D gene TRBD2, 6 bases. Sequenced input: synovial fluid, either unsorted or a sorted T cell fraction (not recorded which). CDR3: CASSPHAGPRSEQFF. CDR3 in DNA: TGTGCCAGCAGCCCCCACGCGGGACCGAGAAGTGAGCAGTTCTTC.